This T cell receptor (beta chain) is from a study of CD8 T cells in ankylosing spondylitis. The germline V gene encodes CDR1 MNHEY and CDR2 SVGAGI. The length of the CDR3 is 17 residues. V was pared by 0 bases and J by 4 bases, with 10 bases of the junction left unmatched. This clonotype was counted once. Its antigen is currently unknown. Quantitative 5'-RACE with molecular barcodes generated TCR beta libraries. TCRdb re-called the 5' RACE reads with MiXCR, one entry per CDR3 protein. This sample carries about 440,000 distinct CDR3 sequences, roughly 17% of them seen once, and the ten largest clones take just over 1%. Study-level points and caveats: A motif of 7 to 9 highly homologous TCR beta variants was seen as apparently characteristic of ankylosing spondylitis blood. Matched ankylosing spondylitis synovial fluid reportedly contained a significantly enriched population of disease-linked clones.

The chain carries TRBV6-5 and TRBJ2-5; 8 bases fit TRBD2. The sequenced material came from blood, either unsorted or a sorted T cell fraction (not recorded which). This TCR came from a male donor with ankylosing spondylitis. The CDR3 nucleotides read TGTGCCAGCAGTTACTCCATCCCGGGACTAGGCCGAGAGACCCAGTACTTC. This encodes CASSYSIPGLGRETQYF.